This T cell receptor (beta chain) comes out of a study of beta chain features in type 1 diabetes. This clone has ten or more counts. The CDR3 is 13 residues long. Trimming removed 1 base at V and 5 bases at J, with 6 bases between. Per the germline V gene, CDR1 is SGHDN and CDR2 is FVKESK. Every isolated RNA sample was fully reverse transcribed, so sequencing captured expressed TCRB transcripts. Generated by immunoSEQ multiplex PCR, the TCRdb table keeps only in-frame clones and is missing some. The sample has approximately 250,000 clones, roughly an eighth seen once. The specimen was naive CD4+ T cells from blood. The sequence derives from a woman aged 40 to 50 in good health. V is TRBV14 and J is TRBJ2-1, with D uncertain. The CDR3 is CASSQVRDNEQFF. The CDR3 bases are TGTGCCAGCAGCCAAGTACGCGACAATGAGCAGTTCTTC.